The 27 T cell receptor beta chains below come from one sample, sequenced in a study of CD8+CD57+ T cells in acquired aplastic anemia. TCR beta VDJ and CDR3 profiling used genomic DNA as template. MiXCR, run by TCRdb on the reads, gives a single entry per CDR3 protein. The table records some 160,000 distinct CDR3 sequences, roughly 48% of them present only once. CD8+CD57+ cell expansion, shown by flow cytometry, had occurred in the patients selected for sequencing. Material: sorted CD4+, CD8+, or CD8+CD57+ T cells (not recorded which) from PBMCs. The receptors were sampled from a human donor with aplastic anemia.

As to this clonotype: Sequence at one end of the junction differs from germline and may be a read error. This chain links TRBV7-3 with TRBJ1-2, with no clear D. Germline values: CDR1 SGHTA, CDR2 FQGTGA. This CDR3 has 14 residues. CDR3: CASSLTRADYDYTF. The CDR3 DNA is TGTGCCAGCAGCTTAACGAGGGCGGACTATGACTACACCTTC.

The table lists this clonotype with a few counts. This chain connects TRBV28 to TRBJ1-2; 9 nucleotides align to TRBD1. Germline trimming cut 1 base from V and 8 bases from J; bases unmatched to any gene: 8. This CDR3 has 15 residues. Germline loops: CDR1 MDHEN, CDR2 SYDVKM. This chain's CDR3 is CASSLSSGQGYGYTF. The CDR3 DNA is TGTGCCAGCAGTTTATCTTCGGGACAGGGCTACGGCTACACCTTC.

The rearrangement links TRBV5-1 to TRBJ2-2, with TRBD2 matching over 7 bases. The CDR3 length is 16 residues. V was pared by 4 bases and J by 7 bases, with 13 bases of the junction left unmatched. Germline values: CDR1 SGHRS, CDR2 YFSETQ. CDR3 bases: TGCGCCAGCAGCCCCTCCCCGGGGGGAATCGGCGGGGAGCTGTTTTTT. Translated: CASSPSPGGIGGELFF.

With respect to this clonotype: A much larger clone differs from this one at a single base, so this may be a read error. The rearrangement links TRBV6-1 to TRBJ1-1; 11 bases are shared with TRBD1. Unmatched junction bases numbered 4, after V lost 6 bases and J lost 1 base. CDR1 is MNHNS, CDR2 SASEGT, per germline. The CDR3 spans 15 residues. CDR3 nucleotides: TGTGCCAGCAGGCGGACAGGGGGCGCGAACACTGAAGCTTTCTTT. This encodes CASRRTGGANTEAFF.

The sample holds many counts of this clonotype. V and J are TRBV7-8 and TRBJ2-5; D ambiguous. The germline gives CDR1 SGHVS, CDR2 FQNEAQ. The CDR3 length is 12 residues. Trimming took off 2 bases at V and 4 bases at J, with 5 bases between the two ends. Here the CDR3 DNA reads TGTGCCAGCAGCTTACTGGGAGAGACCCAGTACTTC. Residues: CASSLLGETQYF.

At least ten counts were recorded for this clonotype. The chain combines TRBV25-1 with TRBJ1-6; possible D gene TRBD1, 5 bases. CDR1 and CDR2 (germline): MGHDK, SYGVNS. The CDR3 runs to 16 residues. V was trimmed by 5 bases and J by 4 bases, leaving 15 bases between them. CDR3 sequence: CASSRQGGMYNSPLHF. CDR3 nucleotide sequence: TGTGCCAGCAGTCGGCAGGGAGGGATGTATAATTCACCCCTCCACTTT. Full variable domain (outside the CDR3, taken from reference TRBV25-1 and TRBJ1-6): EADIYQTPRYLVIGTGKKITLECSQTMGHDKMYWYQQDPGMELHLIHYSYGVNSTEKGDLSSESTVSRIRTEHFPLTLESARPSHTSQYLCASSRQGGMYNSPLHFGNGTRLTVT.

This clonotype has just a few counts. The V and J genes are TRBV5-6 and TRBJ2-3, with D perhaps being TRBD1 or TRBD2 (6 bases each). Germline-derived CDR1 and CDR2 are SGHDT and YYEEEE. The V gene lost 7 bases and the J gene lost 0 bases, with 15 bases spanning the gap. CDR3 length: 15 amino acids. CDR3 residues: CASLGGRRSTDTQYF. In DNA, the CDR3 is TGTGCCAGCCTCGGGGGCCGCCGCAGCACAGATACGCAGTATTTT.

The rearrangement joins TRBV2 to TRBJ1-2, with D maybe TRBD1 (6 bases). Germline CDR1 SNHLY, CDR2 FYNNEI. The CDR3 spans 12 residues. V was cut by 9 bases and J by 2 bases, with 10 bases left in between. The CDR3 DNA is TGTGCCAGTCACAGGGCCAACTATGGCTACACCTTC. Amino acids: CASHRANYGYTF.

This clonotype showed up just a few times. It may be a read error: a sequence one base away is much more abundant. The V gene is TRBV24-1, the J gene TRBJ2-2; D is unclear. The CDR3 covers 12 residues. Trimming left V 6 bases short and J 7 bases short, with 8 bases between. The germline V gene encodes CDR1 KGHDR and CDR2 SFDVKD. CDR3 bases: TGTGCCACCAGTCTCCGCTTCGGGGAGCTGTTTTTT. Its translation is CATSLRFGELFF.

V is TRBV7-3 and J is TRBJ2-1; D is ambiguous. This CDR3 comprises 13 residues. Trimming took 3 bases from V and 7 from J, leaving 10 bases between them. The germline CDR1 and CDR2 sequences are SGHTA and FQGTGA. The CDR3 DNA reads TGTGCCAGCAGCTTGAGGAAGGGAAATGAGCAGTTCTTC. This sequence encodes CASSLRKGNEQFF. The full variable domain, completed using reference TRBV7-3 and TRBJ2-1, is GAGVSQTPSNKVTEKGKYVELRCDPISGHTALYWYRQSLGQGPEFLIYFQGTGAADDSGLPNDRFFAVRPEGSVSTLKIQRTERGDSAVYLCASSLRKGNEQFFGPGTRLTVL.

This clonotype was picked up many times. The chain uses TRBV5-1 and TRBJ2-2; D perhaps matches TRBD1 (6 bases). This CDR3 is 14 amino acids long. Trimming took 4 bases from V and 5 from J, leaving 12 bases between them. Per germline, CDR1 SGHRS and CDR2 YFSETQ. CDR3 residues: CASSQSQGTGELFF. The CDR3, as DNA: TGCGCCAGCAGCCAATCCCAGGGGACCGGGGAGCTGTTTTTT.

The sample holds a few counts of this clonotype. The chain combines TRBV18 with TRBJ2-3; 9 bases match TRBD2. CDR1 is KGHSH, CDR2 LQKENI, per germline. This CDR3 spans 15 amino acids. With 5 bases clipped from V and 3 bases from J, the junction kept 6 bases outside the gene matches. The CDR3 is CASSELAGMTDTQYF. CDR3 coding DNA: TGTGCCAGCTCAGAGCTAGCGGGAATGACAGATACGCAGTATTTT.

The V gene is TRBV6-2 or TRBV6-3, the J gene TRBJ2-7, with no clear D. The V gene lost 7 bases and the J gene lost 6 bases, with 16 bases spanning the gap. In germline, CDR1 is MNHEY, CDR2 SVGEGT. The CDR3 is 13 amino acids. CDR3 sequence: CASKRTSRGEQYF. CDR3 bases: TGTGCCAGCAAAAGGACCTCTCGCGGCGAGCAGTACTTC.

This clonotype was found many times. The chain combines TRBV19 with TRBJ2-7; 9 bases map to TRBD2. Per the germline V gene, CDR1 is LNHDA and CDR2 is SQIVND (reference sequence). Trimming took 5 bases from V and 6 from J; bases not matched to a gene: 14. The CDR3 consists of 16 residues. The DNA of the CDR3 is TGTGCCAGTAGTTTGGGGAGCGGGAGGTCTTCCCTCGAGCAGTACTTC. Encoded protein: CASSLGSGRSSLEQYF.

V and J are TRBV24-1 and TRBJ2-1; 11 bases are shared with TRBD2. From germline, CDR1 is KGHDR and CDR2 SFDVKD. With V trimmed by 5 bases and J by 4 bases, 3 bases remained unmatched. There are 15 residues in the CDR3. For the CDR3, the DNA is TGTGCCACCAGTGTAGCGGGAGGGCCTTACAATGAGCAGTTCTTC. Encoded protein: CATSVAGGPYNEQFF.

This chain joins TRBV20-1 and TRBJ2-1; 7 bases are shared with TRBD2. CDR1 DFQATT and CDR2 SNEGSKA come from the germline V gene (reference sequence). The CDR3 is made up of 12 amino acids. V lost 6 bases and J lost 8; bases outside the gene matches: 7. CDR3 sequence (DNA): TGCAGTGCCCTAGCGGTTCCCGATGAGCAGTTCTTC. This encodes CSALAVPDEQFF.

This chain connects TRBV10-3 to TRBJ2-7; possibly TRBD1 for D (5 bases). Per germline, CDR1 ENHRY and CDR2 SYGVKD. The CDR3 consists of 14 residues. The germline V and J ends were trimmed by 2 bases and 3 bases, with 11 bases remaining between them. The DNA of the CDR3 is TGTGCCATCAGTGAGCCTTCCCAGGGCTACGAGCAGTACTTC. It yields the protein CAISEPSQGYEQYF.

The chain is built from TRBV7-9 and TRBJ2-7, with unresolved D. The ends were cut back, 5 bases at V and 1 base at J, with 12 bases in the middle. CDR3 size: 14 residues. Germline assignment: CDR1 SEHNR and CDR2 FQNEAQ (reference sequence). In DNA, the CDR3 is TGTGCCAGCAGCCTAGGCGCTCCTTCCTACGAGCAGTACTTC. Translation gives CASSLGAPSYEQYF.

This clonotype was seen a few times. This chain uses TRBV10-3 with TRBJ1-2; 9 bases agree with TRBD1. Germline CDR1 and CDR2: ENHRY and SYGVKD. Unmatched junction bases numbered 5, after V lost 6 bases and J lost 6 bases. The CDR3 spans 13 residues. CDR3 nucleotide sequence: TGTGCCATCAGGCGGGACAGGGATAATGGCTACACCTTC. As protein: CAIRRDRDNGYTF.

This clonotype was picked up many times. The V call is TRBV12-3 or TRBV12-4, the J call TRBJ1-6; 9 bases line up with TRBD1. The CDR3 extends over 16 amino acids. The J segment lost 7 bases and the V segment lost 5 bases, leaving 9 bases of the junction unmatched. The CDR3 nucleotides read TGTGCCAGCAGTCCACCGGGGACAGGGAGAAATTCACCCCTCCACTTT. Protein: CASSPPGTGRNSPLHF.

This clonotype was detected many times. The chain links TRBV7-2 to TRBJ1-2, with D possibly being TRBD1 (5 bases). The CDR3 covers 15 residues. Trimming cost V 4 bases and J 0 bases, with 12 bases left between them. The germline gives CDR1 SGHTA, CDR2 FQGNSA. The CDR3 nucleotides read TGTGCCAGCAGCTACTCCTTAGGGGCTAACTATGGCTACACCTTC. Amino acid sequence: CASSYSLGANYGYTF.

There are many counts of this clonotype. This chain links TRBV20-1 with TRBJ2-7; TRBD2 is a possible D gene (6 bases). Germline V gene lookup returns CDR1 DFQATT and CDR2 SNEGSKA (reference sequence). The V end was cut by 6 bases, the J end by 0 bases, with 15 bases between. This CDR3 contains 14 residues. CDR3 in DNA: TGCAGTGCCTGGAGGGCCTCACCCTCCTACGAGCAGTACTTC. It is translated as CSAWRASPSYEQYF.

V usage is TRBV9 and J usage is TRBJ2-7; 12 bases line up with TRBD2. CDR3 size: 16 residues. Per germline, CDR1 SGDLS and CDR2 YYNGEE. V lost 4 bases and J lost 5; bases outside the gene matches: 10. CDR3 in DNA: TGTGCCAGCAGCAAGGGACTAGCGGGCGGTGGTAACGAGCAGTACTTC. This gives the protein CASSKGLAGGGNEQYF.

CDR3 bases: TGTGCCAGCAGCCGGGGGGCGGACTACGAGCAGTACTTC. It specifies CASSRGADYEQYF. This chain links TRBV5-6 with TRBJ2-7; perhaps TRBD2 as D (7 bases). CDR1 SGHDT and CDR2 YYEEEE come from the germline V gene. Deletions cut 4 bases from V and 3 bases from J, with 11 bases between. This CDR3 comprises 13 residues.

Notes on this clonotype: At one end, the junction sequence differs from germline, possibly due to a read error. The chain uses TRBV11-2 and TRBJ1-6; possible D gene TRBD1, 5 bases. The germline V gene has CDR1 SGHAT and CDR2 FQNNGV. The CDR3 has 14 residues. Here the CDR3 reads CASSLMAGNSPPHF. The CDR3 region has the DNA TGTGCCAGCAGCTTAATGGCAGGGAATTCACCCCCCCACTTT.

CDR3 sequence (DNA): TGTGCCAGCAGCTCGGGGGGGGAGAACACTGAAGCTTTCTTT. It specifies CASSSGGENTEAFF. This rearrangement joins TRBV7-8 to TRBJ1-1, with a tentative D call TRBD1 (5 bases). The CDR3 has 14 amino acids. Germline-derived CDR1 and CDR2 are SGHVS and FQNEAQ. Trimming left V 4 bases short and J 1 base short, with 10 bases between.

The chain joins TRBV20-1 to TRBJ2-1; no firm D call. Germline V gene lookup returns CDR1 DFQATT and CDR2 SNEGSKA (reference sequence). V was pared by 2 bases and J by 5 bases, with 13 bases between. The CDR3 contains 14 residues. This CDR3 reads CSARSTESHNEQFF. The CDR3 coding sequence is TGCAGTGCTAGATCCACGGAGTCACACAATGAGCAGTTCTTC.